This T cell receptor (beta chain) was documented in a study of vaccination and CD4 T cells after COVID-19. Overall study: Convalescent donors were composed of six males and four females, of whom two were Hispanic. Cultures serving as controls received a peptide pool (CEFX or HIV-1 Nef) or no peptide.

V lost 0 bases to trimming and J lost 5 bases; unmatched junction nucleotides: 7. Germline V CDR1 and CDR2: KGHSH, LQKENI. CDR3 length: 17 amino acids. Sequenced with the Oncomine TCR Beta short-read assay was DNA taken from cultured CD4+ T cells. TCRdb itself ran the PCR reads through MiXCR, one entry per CDR3 protein. The repertoire holds under 20,000 distinct CDR3 sequences, with around half as singletons. As concerns this clonotype: Its antigen is not identified.

This sample's treatment: approximately 9-day PBMC culture with coronavirus spike peptide pools or control peptides (ViraFEST assay). Using peptide pools, antigen-specific T cells were expanded in ViraFEST before TCRs were sequenced. The dates of positive PCR tests extended from March through December 2020 and came before the US Alpha, Beta and Delta variants. The sequence was obtained from a human donor who had recovered from COVID-19. The V and J genes are TRBV18 and TRBJ2-1; 10 nucleotides align to TRBD2. Specimen: CD4+ T cells from blood, cultured in vitro, collected before SARS-CoV-2 vaccination. The CDR3 loop is CASSPPNLLAGHNEQFF. CDR3 bases: TGTGCCAGCTCACCACCAAACCTACTAGCGGGACACAATGAGCAGTTCTTC.